One sample yielded the 19 T cell receptor beta chains listed below, sequenced in a study of shared clonotypes between healthy human individuals. Here immunoSEQ multiplex PCR was the method, and the copy in TCRdb shows in-frame clones only, minus some. Of approximately 1,500,000 clones listed, roughly 95% are singletons. Sequencing was carried out using naive CD4+ T cells sorted from blood. The subset: CD45RA+ positively selected. Receptors originate from a man under 40 in good health.

As regards this clone: Other DNA sequences within the sample encode an identical CDR3. The CDR3 nucleotides are TGCAGCGTTGTACAGGGGACCTACGAGCAGTACTTC. This codes for CSVVQGTYEQYF. The chain carries TRBV29-1 and TRBJ2-7, with TRBD1 matching 7 bases. This CDR3 has 12 amino acids. After removal of 4 bases from V and 2 bases from J, the junction contained 2 bases not matched to a gene. CDR1 is SQVTM, CDR2 ANQGSEA, per germline.

V is TRBV2 and J is TRBJ2-5; perhaps TRBD1 as D (6 bases). CDR1 is SNHLY and CDR2 is FYNNEI in the germline V gene. This CDR3 contains 15 residues. Between the trimmed V and J ends, which lost 4 bases and 7 bases, there was a span of 19 bases. The CDR3 region has the DNA TGTGCCAGCAGTGTCAAACAGGGAACGTCAGGGACCCAGTACTTC. Its translation is CASSVKQGTSGTQYF.

The chain is built from TRBV9 and TRBJ2-1; TRBD2 matches at 7 bases. Trimming took 3 bases from V and 4 from J; bases not matched to a gene: 7. Germline V gene data show CDR1 as SGDLS and CDR2 as YYNGEE. CDR3 length: 15 amino acids. The CDR3 DNA sequence: TGTGCCAGCAGCGCTTCCGCTAGCGGATACAATGAGCAGTTCTTC. This encodes CASSASASGYNEQFF.

In this sample, this clone turned up once. The chain couples TRBV4-3 to TRBJ2-7, with D possibly TRBD2 on 5 matching bases. V lost 0 bases and J 5 bases, leaving 20 bases between the germline ends. CDR3 length: 17 residues. CDR1 LGHNA and CDR2 YSLEER come from the germline V gene. The CDR3 DNA sequence: TGCGCCAGCAGCCAAGATTATGCCGAGAGGGCCGTCGACGAGCAGTACTTC. It codes for CASSQDYAERAVDEQYF.

This chain uses TRBV18 with TRBJ2-3; 7 bases are a match to TRBD1. Germline CDR1 and CDR2: KGHSH and LQKENI. The J segment lost 2 bases and the V segment lost 0 bases, leaving 2 bases of the junction unmatched. The CDR3 extends over 15 amino acids. CDR3 region: CASSPPGQLTDTQYF. The CDR3, as DNA: TGTGCCAGCTCACCACCGGGACAGCTCACAGATACGCAGTATTTT.

Here the CDR3 DNA reads TGTGCCAGCAACTCTATGGCCGGCAATCAGCCCCAGCATTTT. Its translation: CASNSMAGNQPQHF. The rearrangement uses TRBV2 and TRBJ1-5; D is undetermined. Trimming took 7 bases from V and 2 from J, leaving 12 bases between them. This CDR3 is 14 amino acids long. Germline-derived CDR1 and CDR2 are SNHLY and FYNNEI.

This clone was counted once. The genes are TRBV9 and TRBJ2-2; tentatively, D is TRBD1 (7 bases). V lost 7 bases and J 0 bases, leaving 10 bases between the germline ends. Per germline, CDR1 SGDLS and CDR2 YYNGEE. The CDR3 totals 14 residues. In DNA, the CDR3 is TGTGCCAGCGGGGGGACAGCGAACACCGGGGAGCTGTTTTTT. This gives the protein CASGGTANTGELFF.

This clone has a single count. The rearrangement joins TRBV4-1 to TRBJ1-5; a weak D match, TRBD1 (5 bases). The V and J ends lost 2 bases and 10 bases respectively, with 18 bases between them. CDR1 MGHRA and CDR2 YSYEKL come from the germline V gene. CDR3 length: 15 residues. In DNA, the CDR3 is TGCGCCAGCAGCCAAATCGAGGCCCGGGGGAGTCCCCAGCATTTT. Protein product: CASSQIEARGSPQHF.

The J gene is TRBJ2-7, the V gene TRBV2; D unclear. The ends were cut back, 4 bases at V and 1 base at J, with 11 bases in the middle. The CDR3 loop spans 14 amino acids. Germline V gene data show CDR1 as SNHLY and CDR2 as FYNNEI. CDR3 sequence: CASSVEYVSYEQYF. The CDR3 DNA sequence: TGTGCCAGCAGTGTAGAGTACGTTTCCTACGAGCAGTACTTC.

The rearrangement uses TRBV19 and TRBJ1-5; TRBD1 matches at 7 bases. In germline, CDR1 is LNHDA, CDR2 SQIVND (reference sequence). After removal of 1 base from V and 4 bases from J, the junction contained 7 bases not matched to a gene. The CDR3 extends over 16 amino acids. The CDR3 here is CASSIGTGPRNQPQHF. The DNA for the CDR3 is TGTGCCAGTAGTATAGGGACAGGACCCCGTAATCAGCCCCAGCATTTT.

The chain links TRBV28 to TRBJ1-1; D is possibly TRBD1 (5 bases). The CDR3 is made up of 15 amino acids. Germline V gives CDR1 MDHEN, CDR2 SYDVKM. Between the trimmed V and J ends, which lost 8 bases and 0 bases, there was a span of 16 bases. The CDR3 region has the DNA TGTGCCAGCGGGGCACCACTGGGTATGAACACTGAAGCTTTCTTT. This translates into CASGAPLGMNTEAFF.

This chain links TRBV25-1 with TRBJ2-1; the D gene is possibly TRBD2 (6 bases). Germline CDR1 MGHDK, CDR2 SYGVNS. V lost 1 base, J lost 5 bases, and 15 bases lay in between. The CDR3 is made up of 16 amino acids. For the CDR3, the DNA is TGTGCCAGCAGTGAATTTCCTAGGAGGGACCACAATGAGCAGTTCTTC. This codes for CASSEFPRRDHNEQFF.

The genes are TRBV28 and TRBJ1-5; no firm D call. The V gene's germline CDR1 is MDHEN and CDR2 SYDVKM. This CDR3 has 16 amino acids. V lost 3 bases and J lost 2, with 14 bases in between. The CDR3 DNA reads TGTGCCAGCAGTTTTCCGGCAGGTCTCGGCAATCAGCCCCAGCATTTT. Encoded protein: CASSFPAGLGNQPQHF.

The genes are TRBV7-8 and TRBJ2-3; D might be TRBD1 (6 bases). The CDR3 has 17 residues. Germline V CDR1 and CDR2: SGHVS, FQNEAQ. Trimming pared 5 bases from V and 1 base from J, leaving 19 bases between. CDR3 residues: CASSPRRDILGTDTQYF. CDR3 nucleotide sequence: TGTGCCAGCAGCCCCCGCCGGGACATCCTTGGCACAGATACGCAGTATTTT.

This chain uses TRBV28 with TRBJ2-7; D remains ambiguous. This CDR3 has 13 amino acids. Germline lookup yields CDR1 MDHEN and CDR2 SYDVKM. The V end lost 6 bases, the J end lost 1 base, and 10 bases lay between the germline ends. The DNA of the CDR3 is TGTGCCAGCAGGGTCGGAGTATCCTACGAGCAGTACTTC. Amino acids: CASRVGVSYEQYF.

The chain links TRBV6-1 to TRBJ1-1, with D perhaps matching TRBD1 (6 bases). The V end lost 8 bases, the J end lost 11 bases, and 15 bases lay between the germline ends. Per the germline V gene, CDR1 is MNHNS and CDR2 is SASEGT. The CDR3 spans 11 residues. CDR3 coding DNA: TGTGCCAGCGCTGGCAGGGGTCGGGCTTTCTTT. It encodes CASAGRGRAFF.

The chain uses TRBV7-3 and TRBJ2-1; perhaps TRBD1 as D (6 bases). The CDR3 covers 15 residues. Germline V CDR1 and CDR2: SGHTA, FQGTGA. V lost 2 bases and J lost 8, with 16 bases in between. In DNA, the CDR3 is TGTGCCAGCAGCTTAGAAGGCAGGGGCGGCGATGAGCAGTTCTTC. Translating gives CASSLEGRGGDEQFF.

This clone was seen once. The chain links TRBV27 to TRBJ2-5, with unresolved D. The CDR3 loop spans 15 amino acids. The V end was cut by 8 bases, the J end by 0 bases, with 16 bases between. The germline V gene has CDR1 MNHEY and CDR2 SMNVEV (reference sequence). The CDR3 spells CASARSIPYQETQYF. CDR3 DNA: TGTGCCAGCGCTCGGAGTATACCGTACCAAGAGACCCAGTACTTC.

This chain links TRBV7-9 with TRBJ2-3; D unclear. The CDR3 has 16 residues. CDR1 SEHNR and CDR2 FQNEAQ come from the germline V gene (reference sequence). Trimming took off 6 bases at V and 4 bases at J, with 20 bases between the two ends. As DNA, the CDR3 is TGTGCCAGCAGTTCCTGGAAGGGTCTGCGCCCAGATACGCAGTATTTT. It codes for CASSSWKGLRPDTQYF.